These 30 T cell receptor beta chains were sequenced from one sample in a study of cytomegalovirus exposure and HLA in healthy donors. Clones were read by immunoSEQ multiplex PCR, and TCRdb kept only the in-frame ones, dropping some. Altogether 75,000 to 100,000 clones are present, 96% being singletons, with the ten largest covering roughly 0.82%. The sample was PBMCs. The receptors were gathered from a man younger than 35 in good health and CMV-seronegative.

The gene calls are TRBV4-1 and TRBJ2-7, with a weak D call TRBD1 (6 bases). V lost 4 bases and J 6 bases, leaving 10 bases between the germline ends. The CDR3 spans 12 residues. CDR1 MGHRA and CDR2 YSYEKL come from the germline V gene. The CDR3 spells CASSPGQTEQYF. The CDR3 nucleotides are TGCGCCAGCAGCCCAGGACAGACCGAGCAGTACTTC.

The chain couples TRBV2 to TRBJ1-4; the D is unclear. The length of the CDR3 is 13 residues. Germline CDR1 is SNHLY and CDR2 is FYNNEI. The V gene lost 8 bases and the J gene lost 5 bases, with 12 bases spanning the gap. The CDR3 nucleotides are TGTGCCAGCCAAGGACGGGGAAATGAAAAACTGTTTTTT. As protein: CASQGRGNEKLFF. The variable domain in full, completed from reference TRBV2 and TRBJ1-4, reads EPEVTQTPSHQVTQMGQEVILRCVPISNHLYFYWYRQILGQKVEFLVSFYNNEISEKSEIFDDQFSVERPDGSNFTLKIRSTKLEDSAMYFCASQGRGNEKLFFGSGTQLSVL.

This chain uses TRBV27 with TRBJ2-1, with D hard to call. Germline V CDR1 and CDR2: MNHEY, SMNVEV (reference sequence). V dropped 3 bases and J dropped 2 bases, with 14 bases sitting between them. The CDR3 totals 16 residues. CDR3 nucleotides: TGTGCCAGCAGTTTTACTAACGATAGACCCTACAATGAGCAGTTCTTC. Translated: CASSFTNDRPYNEQFF.

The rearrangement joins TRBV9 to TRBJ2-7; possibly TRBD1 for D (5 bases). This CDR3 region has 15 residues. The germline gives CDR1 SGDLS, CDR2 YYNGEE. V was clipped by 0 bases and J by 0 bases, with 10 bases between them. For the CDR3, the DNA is TGTGCCAGCAGCGTAGGAAGGGGAAGCTCCTACGAGCAGTACTTC. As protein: CASSVGRGSSYEQYF.

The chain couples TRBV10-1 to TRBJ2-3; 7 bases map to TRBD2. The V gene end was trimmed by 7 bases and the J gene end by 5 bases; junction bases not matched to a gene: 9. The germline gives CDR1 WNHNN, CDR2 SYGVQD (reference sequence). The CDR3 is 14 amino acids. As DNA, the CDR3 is TGCGCCAGCACCAGCGGGAAAGTGGGAGATACGCAGTATTTT. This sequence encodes CASTSGKVGDTQYF.

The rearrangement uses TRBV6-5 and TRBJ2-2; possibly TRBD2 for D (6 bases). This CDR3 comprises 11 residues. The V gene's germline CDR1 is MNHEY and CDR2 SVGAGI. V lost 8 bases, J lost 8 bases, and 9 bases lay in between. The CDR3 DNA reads TGTGCCAGCCGGGGGACGGGGGAGCTGTTTTTT. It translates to CASRGTGELFF.

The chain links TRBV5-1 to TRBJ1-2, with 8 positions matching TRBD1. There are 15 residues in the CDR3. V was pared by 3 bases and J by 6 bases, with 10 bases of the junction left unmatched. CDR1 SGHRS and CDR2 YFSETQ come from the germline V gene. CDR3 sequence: CASSSSGGHQNGYTF. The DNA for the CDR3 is TGCGCCAGCAGCTCCTCAGGGGGCCATCAGAATGGCTACACCTTC.

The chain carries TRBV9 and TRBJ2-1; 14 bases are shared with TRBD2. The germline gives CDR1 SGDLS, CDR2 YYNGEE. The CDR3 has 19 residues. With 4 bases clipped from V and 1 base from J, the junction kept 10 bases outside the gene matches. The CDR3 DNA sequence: TGTGCCAGCAGCCAAGGGACTAGCGGGAGCCCCAGTTCCTACAATGAGCAGTTCTTC. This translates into CASSQGTSGSPSSYNEQFF.

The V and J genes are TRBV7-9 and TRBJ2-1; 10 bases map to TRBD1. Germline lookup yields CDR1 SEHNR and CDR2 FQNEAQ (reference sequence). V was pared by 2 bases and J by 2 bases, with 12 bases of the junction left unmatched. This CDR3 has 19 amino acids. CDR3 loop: CASSLWDRGFKGAYNEQFF. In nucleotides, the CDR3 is TGTGCCAGCAGCTTATGGGACAGGGGATTCAAAGGGGCCTACAATGAGCAGTTCTTC. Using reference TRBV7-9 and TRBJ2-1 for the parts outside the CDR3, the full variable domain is DTGVSQNPRHKITKRGQNVTFRCDPISEHNRLYWYRQTLGQGPEFLTYFQNEAQLEKSRLLSDRFSAERPKGSFSTLEIQRTEQGDSAMYLCASSLWDRGFKGAYNEQFFGPGTRLTVL.

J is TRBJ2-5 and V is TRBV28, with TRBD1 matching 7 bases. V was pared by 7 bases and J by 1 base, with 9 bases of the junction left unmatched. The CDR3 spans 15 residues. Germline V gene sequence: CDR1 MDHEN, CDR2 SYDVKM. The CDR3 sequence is CASTKGALGQETQYF. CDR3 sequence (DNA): TGTGCCAGCACCAAGGGGGCCCTTGGCCAAGAGACCCAGTACTTC.

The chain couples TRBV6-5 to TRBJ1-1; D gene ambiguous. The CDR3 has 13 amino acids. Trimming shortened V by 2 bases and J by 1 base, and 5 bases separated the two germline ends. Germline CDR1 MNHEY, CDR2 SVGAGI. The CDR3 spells CASSYRQNTEAFF. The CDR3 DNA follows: TGTGCCAGCAGTTACCGACAGAACACTGAAGCTTTCTTT.

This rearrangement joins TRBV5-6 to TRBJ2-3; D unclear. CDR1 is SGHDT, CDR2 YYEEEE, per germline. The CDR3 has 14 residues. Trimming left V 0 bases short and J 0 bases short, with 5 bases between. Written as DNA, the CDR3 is TGTGCCAGCAGCTTGGCAGGTAGCACAGATACGCAGTATTTT. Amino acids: CASSLAGSTDTQYF. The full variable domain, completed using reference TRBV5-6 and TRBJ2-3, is DAGVTQSPTHLIKTRGQQVTLRCSPKSGHDTVSWYQQALGQGPQFIFQYYEEEERQRGNFPDRFSGHQFPNYSSELNVNALLLGDSALYLCASSLAGSTDTQYFGPGTRLTVL.

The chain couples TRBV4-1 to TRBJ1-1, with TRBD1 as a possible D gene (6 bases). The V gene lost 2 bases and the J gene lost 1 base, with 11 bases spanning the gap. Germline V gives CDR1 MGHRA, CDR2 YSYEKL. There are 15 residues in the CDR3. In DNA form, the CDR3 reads TGCGCCAGCAGCCAACCCACCAGGGGGAACACTGAAGCTTTCTTT. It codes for CASSQPTRGNTEAFF.

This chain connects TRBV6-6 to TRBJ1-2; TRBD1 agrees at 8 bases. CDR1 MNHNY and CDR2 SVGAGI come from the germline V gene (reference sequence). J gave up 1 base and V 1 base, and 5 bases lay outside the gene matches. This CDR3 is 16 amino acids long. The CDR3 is CASSYFRTGFNYGYTF. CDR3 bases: TGTGCCAGCAGTTACTTCAGGACAGGGTTTAACTATGGCTACACCTTC.

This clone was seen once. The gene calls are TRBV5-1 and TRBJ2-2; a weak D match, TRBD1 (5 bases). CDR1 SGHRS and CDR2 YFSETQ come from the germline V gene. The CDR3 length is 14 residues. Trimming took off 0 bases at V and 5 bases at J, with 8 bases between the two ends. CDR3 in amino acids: CASSLGAGTGELFF. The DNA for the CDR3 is TGCGCCAGCAGCTTGGGGGCAGGGACCGGGGAGCTGTTTTTT. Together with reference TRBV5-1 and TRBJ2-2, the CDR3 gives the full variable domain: KAGVTQTPRYLIKTRGQQVTLSCSPISGHRSVSWYQQTPGQGLQFLFEYFSETQRNKGNFPGRFSGRQFSNSRSEMNVSTLELGDSALYLCASSLGAGTGELFFGEGSRLTVL.

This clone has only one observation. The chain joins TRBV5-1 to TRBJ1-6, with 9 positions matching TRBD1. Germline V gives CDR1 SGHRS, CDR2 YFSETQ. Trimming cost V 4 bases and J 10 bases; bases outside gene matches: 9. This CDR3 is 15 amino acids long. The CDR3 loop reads CASSELQGAGSPLHF. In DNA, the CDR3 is TGCGCCAGCAGCGAACTACAGGGGGCTGGATCACCCCTCCACTTT.

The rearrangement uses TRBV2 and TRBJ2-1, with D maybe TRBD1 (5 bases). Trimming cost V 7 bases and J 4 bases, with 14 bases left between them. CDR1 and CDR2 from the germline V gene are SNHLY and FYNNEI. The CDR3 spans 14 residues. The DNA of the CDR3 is TGTGCCAGCAACCCCGGACACCCATACAATGAGCAGTTCTTC. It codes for CASNPGHPYNEQFF.

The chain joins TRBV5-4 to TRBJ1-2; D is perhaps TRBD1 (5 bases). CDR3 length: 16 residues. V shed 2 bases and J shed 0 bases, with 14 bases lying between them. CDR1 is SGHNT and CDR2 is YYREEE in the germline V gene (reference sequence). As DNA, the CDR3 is TGTGCCAGCAGCTTAGTGACAGATAGAACTAACTATGGCTACACCTTC. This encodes CASSLVTDRTNYGYTF.

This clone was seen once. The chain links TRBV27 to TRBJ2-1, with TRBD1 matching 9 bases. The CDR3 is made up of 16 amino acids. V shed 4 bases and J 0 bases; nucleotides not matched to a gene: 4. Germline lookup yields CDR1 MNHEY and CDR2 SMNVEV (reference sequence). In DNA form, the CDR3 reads TGTGCCAGCAGTTCTTACAGGGGGCTCTCCTACAATGAGCAGTTCTTC. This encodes CASSSYRGLSYNEQFF.

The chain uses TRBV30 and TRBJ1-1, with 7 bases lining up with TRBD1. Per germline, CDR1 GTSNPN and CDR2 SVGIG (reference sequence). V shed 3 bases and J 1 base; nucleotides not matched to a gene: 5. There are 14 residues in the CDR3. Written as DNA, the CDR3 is TGTGCCTGGAGCAGGGACAGTCGGAACACTGAAGCTTTCTTT. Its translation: CAWSRDSRNTEAFF.

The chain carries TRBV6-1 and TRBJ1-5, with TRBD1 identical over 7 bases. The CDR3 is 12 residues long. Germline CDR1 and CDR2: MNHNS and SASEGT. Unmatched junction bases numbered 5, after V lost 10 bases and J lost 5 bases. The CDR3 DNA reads TGTGCCATATGGGACAGTCATCAGCCCCAGCATTTT. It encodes CAIWDSHQPQHF.

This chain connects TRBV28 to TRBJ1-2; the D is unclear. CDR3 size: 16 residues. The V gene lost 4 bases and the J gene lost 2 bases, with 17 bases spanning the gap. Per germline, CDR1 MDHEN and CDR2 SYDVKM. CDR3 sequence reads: CASSSPSQEFNYGYTF. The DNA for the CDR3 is TGTGCCAGCAGTTCCCCCTCCCAGGAATTCAACTATGGCTACACCTTC.

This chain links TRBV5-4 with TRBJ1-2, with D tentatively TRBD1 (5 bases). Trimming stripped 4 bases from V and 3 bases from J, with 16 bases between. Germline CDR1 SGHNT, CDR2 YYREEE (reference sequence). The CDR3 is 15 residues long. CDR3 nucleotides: TGTGCCAGCAGCGTCGACAGCCGAATCTACTATGGCTACACCTTC. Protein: CASSVDSRIYYGYTF.

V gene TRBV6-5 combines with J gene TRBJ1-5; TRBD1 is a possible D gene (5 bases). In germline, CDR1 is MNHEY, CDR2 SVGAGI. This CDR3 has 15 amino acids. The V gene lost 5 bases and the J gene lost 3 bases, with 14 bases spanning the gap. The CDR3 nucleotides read TGTGCCAGCAGTACCAGCGGGACCTCCAATCAGCCCCAGCATTTT. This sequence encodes CASSTSGTSNQPQHF.

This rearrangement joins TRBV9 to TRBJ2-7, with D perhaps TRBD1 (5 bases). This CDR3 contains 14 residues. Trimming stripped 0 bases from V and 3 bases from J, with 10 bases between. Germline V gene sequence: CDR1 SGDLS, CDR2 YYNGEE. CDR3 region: CASSVGAQGYEQYV. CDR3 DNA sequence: TGTGCCAGCAGCGTAGGCGCCCAGGGCTACGAGCAGTACGTC.

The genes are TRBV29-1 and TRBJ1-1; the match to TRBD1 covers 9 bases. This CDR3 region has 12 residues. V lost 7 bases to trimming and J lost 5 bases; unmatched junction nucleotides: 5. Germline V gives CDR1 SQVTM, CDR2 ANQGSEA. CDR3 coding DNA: TGCAGCGCACAGGGGGCAGGAACTGAAGCTTTCTTT. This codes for CSAQGAGTEAFF.

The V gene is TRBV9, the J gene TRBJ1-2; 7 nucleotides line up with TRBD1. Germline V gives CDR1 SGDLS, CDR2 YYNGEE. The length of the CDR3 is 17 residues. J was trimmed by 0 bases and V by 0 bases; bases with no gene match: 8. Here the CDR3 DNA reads TGTGCCAGCAGCGTAGCTACAAGAGACAGGGCTAACTATGGCTACACCTTC. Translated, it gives CASSVATRDRANYGYTF.

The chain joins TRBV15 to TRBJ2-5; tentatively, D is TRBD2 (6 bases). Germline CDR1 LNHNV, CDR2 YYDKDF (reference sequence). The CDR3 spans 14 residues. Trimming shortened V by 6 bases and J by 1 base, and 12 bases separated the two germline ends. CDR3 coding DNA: TGTGCCACCAGGGCCCTCGGGAGCCAAGAGACCCAGTACTTC. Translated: CATRALGSQETQYF. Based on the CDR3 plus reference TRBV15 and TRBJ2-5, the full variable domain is DAMVIQNPRYQVTQFGKPVTLSCSQTLNHNVMYWYQQKSSQAPKLLFHYYDKDFNNEADTPDNFQSRRPNTSFCFLDIRSPGLGDTAMYLCATRALGSQETQYFGPGTRLLVL.

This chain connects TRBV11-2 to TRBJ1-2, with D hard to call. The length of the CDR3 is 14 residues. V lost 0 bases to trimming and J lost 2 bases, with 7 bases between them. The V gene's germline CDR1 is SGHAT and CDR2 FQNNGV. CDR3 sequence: CASSLDRRNYGYTF. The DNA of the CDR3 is TGTGCCAGCAGCTTAGATCGGAGAAACTATGGCTACACCTTC. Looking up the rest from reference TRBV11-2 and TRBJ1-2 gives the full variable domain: EAGVAQSPRYKIIEKRQSVAFWCNPISGHATLYWYQQILGQGPKLLIQFQNNGVVDDSQLPKDRFSAERLKGVDSTLKIQPAKLEDSAVYLCASSLDRRNYGYTFGSGTRLTVV.

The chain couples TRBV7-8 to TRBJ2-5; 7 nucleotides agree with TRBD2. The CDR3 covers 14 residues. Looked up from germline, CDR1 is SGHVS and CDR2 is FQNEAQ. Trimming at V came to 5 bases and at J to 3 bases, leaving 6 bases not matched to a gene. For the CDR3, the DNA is TGTGCCAGCAGCCAATCAAGCGGGAAAGAGACCCAGTACTTC. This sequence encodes CASSQSSGKETQYF. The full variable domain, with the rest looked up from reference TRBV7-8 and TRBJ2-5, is GAGVSQSPRYKVAKRGQDVALRCDPISGHVSLFWYQQALGQGPEFLTYFQNEAQLDKSGLPSDRFFAERPEGSVSTLKIQRTQQEDSAVYLCASSQSSGKETQYFGPGTRLLVL.